These 25 T cell receptor beta chains were all obtained from the same sample, sequenced in a study of brain T cells in children with intractable seizures. Libraries were prepared by immunoSEQ multiplex PCR; TCRdb keeps only in-frame clonotypes and omits some of them. The sample includes roughly 80,000 clones, under 95% of them seen just once. The sample in question was peripheral blood, obtained at surgery. The receptors here all came from a boy younger than two with tuberous sclerosis and intractable seizures.

CDR3 coding DNA: TGTGCCAGCAGTCTACAGGGGGCTGGAAACACCATATATTTT. This translates into CASSLQGAGNTIYF. The chain recombines TRBV28 with TRBJ1-3; TRBD1 matches 8 bases. Germline trimming cut 5 bases from V and 2 bases from J; bases unmatched to any gene: 2. Looked up from germline, CDR1 is MDHEN and CDR2 is SYDVKM. The CDR3 loop spans 14 amino acids.

The chain joins TRBV6-5 to TRBJ1-2; D uncertain. The CDR3 runs to 14 residues. Germline CDR1 is MNHEY and CDR2 is SVGAGI. V lost 6 bases and J lost 8, with 19 bases in between. CDR3: CASSSPFREEGYTF. In DNA form, the CDR3 reads TGTGCCAGCAGCTCACCGTTCCGAGAGGAAGGCTACACCTTC.

The chain is built from TRBV6-4 and TRBJ2-3; no clear D. V lost 4 bases to trimming and J lost 2 bases, with 7 bases between them. Germline loops: CDR1 MRHNA, CDR2 SNTAGT. The CDR3 extends over 13 amino acids. The CDR3 loop reads CASSAGNTDTQYF. CDR3 bases: TGTGCCAGCAGTGCAGGCAACACAGATACGCAGTATTTT.

The gene calls are TRBV10-3 and TRBJ1-5, with D possibly TRBD1 on 5 matching bases. The length of the CDR3 is 15 residues. V gave up 11 bases and J gave up 2 bases, with 19 bases separating them. Germline V gene sequence: CDR1 ENHRY, CDR2 SYGVKD. CDR3 loop: CASSAGQDGNQPQHF. For the CDR3, the DNA is TGTGCCTCCTCGGCCGGACAAGACGGCAATCAGCCCCAGCATTTT.

This clone was seen a single time. J is TRBJ2-7 and V is TRBV3-1 (or the pseudogene TRBV3-2); TRBD1 agrees at 9 bases. V trimming: 5 bases; J trimming: 2 bases; junction bases outside the gene matches: 7. CDR3 length: 15 residues. Germline V gene data show CDR1 as LGHDT and CDR2 as YNNKEL (reference sequence). The CDR3: CASSSGTGPTYEQYF. The DNA for the CDR3 is TGTGCCAGCAGCTCCGGGACAGGGCCAACCTACGAGCAGTACTTC.

The CDR3 DNA sequence: TGTGCCAGCAGTCAAACAGGGGCGGATCAGCCCCAGCATTTT. It translates to CASSQTGADQPQHF. V and J are TRBV28 and TRBJ1-5, with 7 bases identical to TRBD1. The germline V gene has CDR1 MDHEN and CDR2 SYDVKM. The CDR3 totals 14 residues. J lost 5 bases, V lost 5 bases, and 6 bases had no gene match.

This chain links TRBV4-1 with TRBJ1-1; D is uncertain. V was trimmed by 2 bases and J by 1 base, leaving 20 bases between them. The CDR3 runs to 18 residues. Germline CDR1 MGHRA, CDR2 YSYEKL. The CDR3 DNA is TGCGCCAGCAGCCAAAACCCCGCCTTGACGGATAAGAACACTGAAGCTTTCTTT. This codes for CASSQNPALTDKNTEAFF.

The chain has TRBV7-8 and TRBJ2-7; 9 positions match TRBD1. V lost 5 bases and J lost 0; bases outside the gene matches: 8. Per the germline V gene, CDR1 is SGHVS and CDR2 is FQNEAQ. The CDR3 length is 16 residues. CDR3 nucleotide sequence: TGTGCCAGCAGCACAGACAGGGGGATGAGCTCCTACGAGCAGTACTTC. This gives the protein CASSTDRGMSSYEQYF.

The chain uses TRBV9 and TRBJ1-6; D ambiguous. The CDR3 is made up of 15 amino acids. V was shortened by 4 bases and J by 5 bases, with 13 bases between the two germline ends. CDR1 is SGDLS and CDR2 is YYNGEE in the germline V gene. In DNA, the CDR3 is TGTGCCAGCAGCAACTCAATGAGGGATAATTCACCCCTCCACTTT. This encodes CASSNSMRDNSPLHF.

The V gene is TRBV3-1 (or the pseudogene TRBV3-2), the J gene TRBJ1-5, with D uncertain. The V gene's germline CDR1 is LGHDT and CDR2 YNNKEL (reference sequence). This CDR3 has 15 amino acids. Trimming pared 3 bases from V and 0 bases from J, leaving 9 bases between. The CDR3 reads CASSQGSYSNQPQHF. In DNA, the CDR3 is TGTGCCAGCAGCCAGGGCAGTTATAGCAATCAGCCCCAGCATTTT.

The V and J genes are TRBV19 and TRBJ1-1, with D perhaps matching TRBD1 (6 bases). V was shortened by 5 bases and J by 10 bases, with 14 bases between the two germline ends. Germline loops: CDR1 LNHDA, CDR2 SQIVND (reference sequence). The CDR3 has 12 amino acids. The CDR3 region is CASSFPGAGAFF. The CDR3 DNA is TGTGCCAGTAGTTTTCCGGGGGCGGGAGCTTTCTTT. The variable domain in full, completed from reference TRBV19 and TRBJ1-1, reads DGGITQSPKYLFRKEGQNVTLSCEQNLNHDAMYWYRQDPGQGLRLIYYSQIVNDFQKGDIAEGYSVSREKKESFPLTVTSAQKNPTAFYLCASSFPGAGAFFGQGTRLTVV.

A single count supports this clone. The chain is built from TRBV21-1 and TRBJ1-5. TRBV21-1 is annotated as a pseudogene. There are 17 residues in the CDR3. CDR3 sequence (DNA): TGTGCCAGCAGCACAAGGGCGGTGCTGGGGAGCAATCAGCCCCAGCATTTT. It is translated as CASSTRAVLGSNQPQHF.

The V gene is TRBV4-2, the J gene TRBJ2-3, with D perhaps matching TRBD2 (6 bases). V was clipped by 1 base and J by 1 base, with 12 bases between them. Looked up from germline, CDR1 is LGHNA and CDR2 is YNFKEQ. CDR3 length: 16 amino acids. The CDR3 nucleotides are TGTGCCAGCAGCCAAGGAGGAGCTAGCGGCACAGATACGCAGTATTTT. This sequence encodes CASSQGGASGTDTQYF.

This clone came up once. This rearrangement joins TRBV11-3 to TRBJ2-1, with TRBD1 matching 7 bases. The CDR3 length is 15 residues. The germline CDR1 and CDR2 sequences are SGHNT and YENEEA. The ends lost 5 bases at V and 3 bases at J; junction bases unmatched: 7. CDR3 amino acids: CASSPTGANYNEQFF. CDR3 nucleotide sequence: TGTGCCAGCAGCCCTACAGGGGCGAACTACAATGAGCAGTTCTTC. The full variable domain, rest sourced from reference TRBV11-3 and TRBJ2-1, is EAGVVQSPRYKIIEKKQPVAFWCNPISGHNTLYWYLQNLGQGPELLIRYENEEAVDDSQLPKDRFSAERLKGVDSTLKIQPAELGDSAVYLCASSPTGANYNEQFFGPGTRLTVL.

This chain uses TRBV19 with TRBJ1-1; 7 bases map to TRBD1. Germline V gene data show CDR1 as LNHDA and CDR2 as SQIVND (reference sequence). This CDR3 has 15 residues. With V trimmed by 5 bases and J by 0 bases, 6 bases remained unmatched. The CDR3, as DNA: TGTGCCAGTAGTCCCCCGACAGGGATGAACACTGAAGCTTTCTTT. Amino acid sequence: CASSPPTGMNTEAFF. The full variable domain, in which reference TRBV19 and TRBJ1-1 provide the parts outside the CDR3, is DGGITQSPKYLFRKEGQNVTLSCEQNLNHDAMYWYRQDPGQGLRLIYYSQIVNDFQKGDIAEGYSVSREKKESFPLTVTSAQKNPTAFYLCASSPPTGMNTEAFFGQGTRLTVV.

The rearrangement links TRBV5-6 to TRBJ2-5; weak D call: TRBD1 (5 bases). This CDR3 contains 13 residues. Trimming removed 0 bases at V and 5 bases at J, with 8 bases between. The germline V gene encodes CDR1 SGHDT and CDR2 YYEEEE. Here the CDR3 DNA reads TGTGCCAGCAGCTTGGTTGACAGCGAGACCCAGTACTTC. This codes for CASSLVDSETQYF.

The chain joins TRBV5-1 to TRBJ2-7, with 10 bases identical to TRBD1. The germline CDR1 and CDR2 sequences are SGHRS and YFSETQ. The CDR3 covers 16 residues. V was clipped by 0 bases and J by 6 bases; unmatched bases: 9. As DNA, the CDR3 is TGCGCCAGCAGCTTGGAATTCGGGACAGGGGAAGGCGAGCAGTACTTC. Translating gives CASSLEFGTGEGEQYF.

The J gene is TRBJ1-1, the V gene TRBV6-1; D unresolved. Germline CDR1 MNHNS, CDR2 SASEGT. Deletions cut 3 bases from V and 2 bases from J, with 7 bases between. The CDR3 runs 13 residues. As DNA, the CDR3 is TGTGCCAGCAGTGATGACGGTAACACTGAAGCTTTCTTT. Protein product: CASSDDGNTEAFF.

CDR3 protein: CASSVGWTQDGYTF. In DNA form, the CDR3 reads TGTGCCAGCAGCGTAGGATGGACTCAAGATGGCTACACCTTC. The chain links TRBV9 to TRBJ1-2; unclear D gene. Trimming cost V 0 bases and J 6 bases, with 12 bases left between them. This CDR3 spans 14 amino acids. Germline lookup yields CDR1 SGDLS and CDR2 YYNGEE.

This chain uses TRBV19 with TRBJ2-3; the D gene is possibly TRBD2 (5 bases). Germline assignment: CDR1 LNHDA and CDR2 SQIVND (reference sequence). The CDR3 runs to 18 residues. Between the trimmed V and J ends, which lost 3 bases and 0 bases, there was a span of 19 bases. CDR3 region: CASSISFARRTSTDTQYF. Written as DNA, the CDR3 is TGTGCCAGTAGTATCTCTTTCGCGCGACGGACTAGCACAGATACGCAGTATTTT.

This clone was observed a single time. The genes are TRBV2 and TRBJ1-2, with 7 positions matching TRBD1. The CDR3 runs 15 residues. Germline V gene lookup returns CDR1 SNHLY and CDR2 FYNNEI. The junction had 5 bases not matched to a gene; V was cut back by 2 bases and J by 2 bases. The CDR3 spells CASSEQGRGNYGYTF. CDR3 in DNA: TGTGCCAGCAGTGAACAGGGCAGGGGGAACTATGGCTACACCTTC.

J is TRBJ2-7 and V is TRBV7-9; TRBD2 might be the D (7 bases). CDR3 size: 16 residues. Germline loops: CDR1 SEHNR, CDR2 FQNEAQ (reference sequence). The V and J ends lost 1 base and 2 bases respectively, with 15 bases between them. This CDR3 is CASSLGRGGRAYEQYF. The CDR3 DNA sequence: TGTGCCAGCAGCTTAGGCAGGGGAGGGAGGGCCTACGAGCAGTACTTC.

V is TRBV5-1 and J is TRBJ2-1, with 11 bases fitting TRBD2. Germline loops: CDR1 SGHRS, CDR2 YFSETQ. CDR3 length: 16 residues. J gave up 9 bases and V 4 bases, and 12 bases lay outside the gene matches. For the CDR3, the DNA is TGCGCCAGCAGCGTGGGCCTGACTAGCGGGGTTACTGAGCAGTTCTTC. This gives the protein CASSVGLTSGVTEQFF. Variable domain in full (rest from reference TRBV5-1 and TRBJ2-1): KAGVTQTPRYLIKTRGQQVTLSCSPISGHRSVSWYQQTPGQGLQFLFEYFSETQRNKGNFPGRFSGRQFSNSRSEMNVSTLELGDSALYLCASSVGLTSGVTEQFFGPGTRLTVL.

DNA for the CDR3: TGTGCCAGACAGGACCGCAACACTGAAGCTTTCTTT. Protein: CARQDRNTEAFF. This rearrangement joins TRBV2 to TRBJ1-1; D might be TRBD1 (5 bases). Trimming took 9 bases from V and 2 from J, leaving 10 bases between them. CDR1 and CDR2 from the germline V gene are SNHLY and FYNNEI. The CDR3 is 12 residues long.

V is TRBV2 and J is TRBJ1-2; possibly TRBD1 for D (5 bases). Deletions cut 8 bases from V and 0 bases from J, with 10 bases between. The CDR3 sequence is 13 residues long. Germline assignment: CDR1 SNHLY and CDR2 FYNNEI. The CDR3 loop is CASGANANYGYTF. The DNA for the CDR3 is TGTGCCAGCGGGGCAAACGCTAACTATGGCTACACCTTC.